These T cell receptor beta chains were read from a single sample in a study of human T cells and chemical hapten exposure. TCRdb redid the calling of the 5' RACE reads with MiXCR, one entry per CDR3 protein. The sample holds 130,000 or so distinct CDR3 sequences, roughly 4% seen once. The receptors here all came from a female donor in good health. CDR3s include the opening cysteine and the closing phenylalanine or tryptophan. A D gene is named only where the DNA matches it firmly. Clone size is not always given. Where it is, it says once, few, many or a class for expanded clones.

TGTGCCAGCAGCCAGAGGCGGATGCAAGAGACCCAGTACTTC	CASSQRRMQETQYF	.	TRBV3-1	TRBJ2-5	.
TGCGCCAGCAGCTTGGATACATTTAATATGAACACTGAAGCTTTCTTT	CASSLDTFNMNTEAFF	many	TRBV5-1	TRBJ1-1	.
TGCGCCAGCAGCCCAGGACAGCTTGTAAATGAGCAGTTCTTC	CASSPGQLVNEQFF	many	TRBV5-1	TRBJ2-1	.
TGTGCCAGCAGATCGGTCGGACAGACCTCTAATGAAAAACTGTTTTTT	CASRSVGQTSNEKLFF	many	TRBV6-2/TRBV6-3	TRBJ1-4	.
TGTGCCAGTCTTCATCCCGGGGGGATTTTTGCTTCTGAAGCTTTCTTT	CASLHPGGIFASEAFF	many	TRBV19	TRBJ1-1	.
TGTGCCAGCAGTCAACAGGGTATCAAAGAGCAGTACTTC	CASSQQGIKEQYF	many	TRBV12-3/TRBV12-4	TRBJ2-7	.
TGTGCCAGCAGTTTGTCCGGGACAGGGGGTTATAGCAATCAGCCCCAGCATTTT	CASSLSGTGGYSNQPQHF	many	TRBV28	TRBJ1-5	TRBD1
TGCGCCAGCAGCACTGAATTACACCGGAGCGGGGGCGAGCAGTTCTTC	CASSTELHRSGGEQFF	.	TRBV4-3	TRBJ2-1	TRBD2
TGTGCCAGCAGTGAGGAATGGGGATACGGTCAGCCCCAGCATTTT	CASSEEWGYGQPQHF	few	TRBV6-4	TRBJ1-5	.
TGTGCCAGCAGCCTTACAGGGGAGGAACTAAGGGCGAACACTGAAGCTTTCTTT	CASSLTGEELRANTEAFF	many	TRBV3-1	TRBJ1-1	TRBD1
TGTGCCAGCAGGTTGGACAGGGCTAGCACAGATACGCAGTATTTT	CASRLDRASTDTQYF	many	TRBV6-1	TRBJ2-3	TRBD1
TGCAGTGCTAGAGAAGAGCAGGGTTGGGGTTCACCCCTCCACTTT	CSAREEQGWGSPLHF	many	TRBV20-1	TRBJ1-6	.
TGTGCCAGCATCGAGTTAGCGGTAGATACGCAGTATTTT	CASIELAVDTQYF	many	TRBV2	TRBJ2-3	.
TGTGCCAGCAGTTTTTTGGTAAGGGGGAACACTGAAGCTTTCTTT	CASSFLVRGNTEAFF	many	TRBV12-3/TRBV12-4	TRBJ1-1	.
TGTGCCAGCGGGCGGACCGCCGGCACCTACAATGAGCAGTTCTTC	CASGRTAGTYNEQFF	many	TRBV2	TRBJ2-1	.
TGTGCCAGCAGCTTCAGGGAGTTCTATGGCTACACCTTC	CASSFREFYGYTF	many	TRBV5-6	TRBJ1-2	.
TGTGCCAGCAGTGAACTACAGGGGGTTAATGAAAAACTGTTTTTT	CASSELQGVNEKLFF	many	TRBV12-3/TRBV12-4	TRBJ1-4	TRBD1
TGTGCCAGCAGCTTAAGTGGGGCAGGGGCCCTCGGAAACATTCAGTACTTC	CASSLSGAGALGNIQYF	many	TRBV7-9	TRBJ2-4	.
TGCGCCAGCAGCTTGAAGCAAGGACAGCCCCAGCATTTT	CASSLKQGQPQHF	.	TRBV5-1	TRBJ1-5	.
TGTGCCAGCAGTACCTCGGGGGGGACTAGCACAGATACGCAGTATTTT	CASSTSGGTSTDTQYF	many	TRBV6-5	TRBJ2-3	TRBD2
TGTGCCAGCAGCGTGAAGGGGGACACTTACTCCTACGAGCAGTACTTC	CASSVKGDTYSYEQYF	many	TRBV5-5	TRBJ2-7	.
TGTGCCAGCAGTTTAGCCCCAGGGGTCACCGGGGAGCTGTTTTTT	CASSLAPGVTGELFF	few	TRBV12-3/TRBV12-4	TRBJ2-2	.
TGTGCCACTTCCGGGACAGGAAGTCGATACAGCGAGCAGTACTTC	CATSGTGSRYSEQYF	.	TRBV6-6	TRBJ2-7	TRBD1
TGTGCCAGCAGCTTACAGGGACAGGGCTATTCACCCCTCCACTTT	CASSLQGQGYSPLHF	few	TRBV7-3	TRBJ1-6	TRBD1
TGTGCCAGCAGTTTAGGCAGCAATGGAAACACCATATATTTT	CASSLGSNGNTIYF	many	TRBV27	TRBJ1-3	.
TGCAGTGCCACCTCCCCGGGGGTCGGGGCCTCAACTGAAGCTTTCTTT	CSATSPGVGASTEAFF	many	TRBV20-1	TRBJ1-1	.
TGTGCCAGTCGACGACAGGGGGGCGGCGGGGAGCTGTTTTTT	CASRRQGGGGELFF	few	TRBV7-2	TRBJ2-2	TRBD1
TGTGCCAGCAGCGTACTAGCGGGAAACAATGAGCAGTTCTTC	CASSVLAGNNEQFF	many	TRBV9	TRBJ2-1	TRBD2
TGCGCCAGCAGCCAAGATGGGTCCCGGAGGCTTGGCAATCAGCCCCAGCATTTT	CASSQDGSRRLGNQPQHF	.	TRBV4-1	TRBJ1-5	.
TGTGAAGTGCGGGGAGAAGCTTTCTTT	CEVRGEAFF	few	TRBV19	TRBJ1-1	.
TGTGCCAGCTGCGGGACAGGGGGCTCCTACGAGCAGTACTTC	CASCGTGGSYEQYF	many	TRBV3-1	TRBJ2-7	TRBD1
TGTGCCAGCAGCTCTATCGACCCAGACACGCAGTATTTT	CASSSIDPDTQYF	many	TRBV7-9	TRBJ2-3	.
TGTGCCAGCAGCTTAAACAGGGGGCGGGCTGGGGCCAACGTCCTGACTTTC	CASSLNRGRAGANVLTF	many	TRBV7-2	TRBJ2-6	TRBD1
TGTGCCAGCAGCATACAGCCGGGACGCACTAATTCACCCCTCCACTTT	CASSIQPGRTNSPLHF	many	TRBV9	TRBJ1-6	.
TGTGCCAGCAGCTTACGGGAACGGGGCCATCAGCCCCAGCATTTT	CASSLRERGHQPQHF	many	TRBV7-8	TRBJ1-5	.
TGCAGTGCTAGAGAGGGTCAGGGAGCCTATGGCTACACCTTC	CSAREGQGAYGYTF	.	TRBV20-1	TRBJ1-2	.
TGTGCCAGCAGCTTAGATCAGGGGCGCTACGAGCAGTACTTC	CASSLDQGRYEQYF	few	TRBV7-9	TRBJ2-7	.
TGTGCCATCAGTGAGTCGACAGCCTCCTACGAGCAGTACTTC	CAISESTASYEQYF	many	TRBV10-3	TRBJ2-7	.
TGTGCCAGCAGCTTAGAACTGCCAATAACTGGGGAGACCCAGTACTTC	CASSLELPITGETQYF	few	TRBV7-6	TRBJ2-5	.
TGCAGCGTTGCTAACAGGGAAGGGTTTGGAAACACCATATATTTT	CSVANREGFGNTIYF	many	TRBV29-1	TRBJ1-3	.